This T cell receptor beta chain was identified in a study of shared clonotypes between healthy human individuals. The CDR3 consists of 14 residues. V was clipped by 2 bases and J by 0 bases, with 7 bases between them. Germline V CDR1 and CDR2: LNHDA, SQIVND (reference sequence). The protocol was immunoSEQ multiplex PCR, while the TCRdb copy is restricted to in-frame clones and leaves out a portion. The sample yields more than 1 million clones, approximately 80% seen once. The receptor's source is a man between 18 and 35 years old in good health. Some clones in this sample may be carry-over from other donors' samples. The chain uses TRBV19 and TRBJ1-2; D is undetermined. Specimen: memory CD4+ T cells from PBMCs. Sample subset: CD45RA-negative fraction. CDR3 nucleotides: TGTGCCAGTAGTATACCTACCTCTAACTATGGCTACACCTTC. It codes for CASSIPTSNYGYTF.